This T cell receptor delta chain was identified during a study of γδ T cells in repeated Plasmodium falciparum infection. General study results and limits: Many TCRgamma sequences overlapped between individuals in stable Vgamma9/Vdelta2+ repertoires.

V lost 5 bases, J lost 0 bases, and 21 bases stayed unmatched. From germline, CDR1 is TSWWSYY and CDR2 QGS. This CDR3 contains 21 residues. Remarks on this clone: Its antigen is not identified. TCRdb shows a much larger clone's protein in place of this DNA's translation, and the two differ at residue 15, likely through a read error; the protein shown is translated from the DNA.

Both TRG and TRD chains were sequenced from each sorted sample. With CATT, TCRdb re-called clones from the multiplex PCR reads. The top ten clones hold 20% to 25% of a sample with about 51,000 delta-chain clones, approximately 2% of them seen once. Bulk repertoires came from Vgamma9/Vdelta2+ or Vdelta2-negative gammadelta T cells flow-sorted from PBMC. V usage is TRDV1 and J usage is TRDJ1, with 10 bases aligning to TRDD3. No J segment appears in TCRdb, so it was assigned here by matching the sequence to germline. This TCR was sampled from a pool of human donors (malaria-infected and uninfected, not separated). The material sequenced was gamma-delta T cells from blood. CDR3 coding DNA: TGTGCTCTTGGGAAGGGGATTCTTTGGTGGGGGATACCAAAGGACACCGATAAACTCATCTTT. It is translated as CALGKGILWWGIPKDTDKLIF.